This T cell receptor beta chain was obtained from a study of T cells after yellow fever vaccination. TCRdb re-analysed the 5' RACE reads in MiXCR, keeping a single row per CDR3 protein. There are hundreds of thousands of distinct CDR3 sequences in the sample; approximately 5.7% occur only once, and about 15% lies in the top ten. This clonotype was seen more than once but under ten times. The sequencing here drew on PBMCs, taken 5 days after the yellow fever booster vaccination. The sequence was collected from a young man who received the YFV17D yellow fever vaccine.

The CDR3 is CASCCGTSTDTQYF. In nucleotides, the CDR3 is TGTGCCAGCTGCTGCGGGACTAGCACAGATACGCAGTATTTT. V usage is TRBV28 and J usage is TRBJ2-3; weak D call: TRBD2 (6 bases). The CDR3 contains 14 residues. The germline V and J ends were trimmed by 8 bases and 0 bases, with 12 bases remaining between them. Germline CDR1 MDHEN, CDR2 SYDVKM.